This T cell receptor beta chain comes out of a study of patients and donors after allogeneic stem cell transplantation. TCRdb ran MiXCR on the RT-PCR reads and lists one entry per CDR3 protein. The data show roughly 960,000 distinct CDR3 sequences, about a sixth seen once. CDR3 length: 15 residues. In germline, CDR1 is LGHNA, CDR2 YNFKEQ. Trimming shortened V by 0 bases and J by 4 bases, and 12 bases separated the two germline ends. This clonotype was seen a handful of times. The TCR originated in a human donor who was either an allogeneic HSCT recipient or a stem cell or donor lymphocyte infusion donor (not recorded which). It is not recorded whose cells these are; they may come from a transplant donor. The gene calls are TRBV4-2 and TRBJ1-2, with D possibly TRBD1 on 5 matching bases. Sequences were obtained from blood, either unsorted or a sorted T cell fraction (not recorded which). The CDR3 bases are TGTGCCAGCAGCCAAGATCCTGGGACGACCTATGGCTACACCTTC. Amino acid sequence: CASSQDPGTTYGYTF.